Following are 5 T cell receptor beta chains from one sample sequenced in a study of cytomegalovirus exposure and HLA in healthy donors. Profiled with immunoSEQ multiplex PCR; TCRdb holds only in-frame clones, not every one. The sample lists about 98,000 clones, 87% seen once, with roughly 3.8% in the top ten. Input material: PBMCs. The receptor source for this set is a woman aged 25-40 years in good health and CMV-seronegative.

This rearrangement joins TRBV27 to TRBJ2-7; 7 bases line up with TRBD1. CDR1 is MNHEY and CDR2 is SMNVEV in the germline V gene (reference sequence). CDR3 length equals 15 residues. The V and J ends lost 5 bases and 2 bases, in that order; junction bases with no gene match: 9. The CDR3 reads CASSPLGTVTYEQYF. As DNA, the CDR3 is TGTGCCAGCAGTCCCCTCGGGACAGTTACCTACGAGCAGTACTTC.

CDR3 residues: CASSQSNSIMTRKLYGYTF. The CDR3 nucleotides are TGCGCCAGCAGTCAATCTAACAGCATCATGACCAGAAAACTCTATGGCTACACCTTC. This sequence joins TRBV23-1 and TRBJ1-2; D uncertain. TRBV23-1 is identified as an open reading frame with a role that is uncertain. V lost 0 bases, J lost 4 bases, and 24 bases lay in between. This CDR3 contains 19 residues.

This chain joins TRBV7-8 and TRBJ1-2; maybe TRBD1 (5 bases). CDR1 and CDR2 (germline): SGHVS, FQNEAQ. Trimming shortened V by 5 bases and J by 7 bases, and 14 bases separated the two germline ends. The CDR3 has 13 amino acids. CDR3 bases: TGTGCCAGCAGCCAAGCCGAGGACATTGGCTACACCTTC. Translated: CASSQAEDIGYTF.

The CDR3 sequence is CSLRLAGGQETQYF. The CDR3 DNA reads TGCAGCCTTAGACTAGCGGGAGGCCAAGAGACCCAGTACTTC. This rearrangement joins TRBV29-1 to TRBJ2-5, with 13 bases identical to TRBD2. Germline CDR1 and CDR2: SQVTM and ANQGSEA. The ends lost 8 bases at V and 1 base at J; junction bases unmatched: 4. The CDR3 covers 14 residues.

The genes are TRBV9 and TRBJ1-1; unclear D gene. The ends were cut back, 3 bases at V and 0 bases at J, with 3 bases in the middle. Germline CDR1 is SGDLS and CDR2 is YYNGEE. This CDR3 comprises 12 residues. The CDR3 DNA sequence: TGTGCCAGCAGCGCCTTGAACACTGAAGCTTTCTTT. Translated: CASSALNTEAFF.